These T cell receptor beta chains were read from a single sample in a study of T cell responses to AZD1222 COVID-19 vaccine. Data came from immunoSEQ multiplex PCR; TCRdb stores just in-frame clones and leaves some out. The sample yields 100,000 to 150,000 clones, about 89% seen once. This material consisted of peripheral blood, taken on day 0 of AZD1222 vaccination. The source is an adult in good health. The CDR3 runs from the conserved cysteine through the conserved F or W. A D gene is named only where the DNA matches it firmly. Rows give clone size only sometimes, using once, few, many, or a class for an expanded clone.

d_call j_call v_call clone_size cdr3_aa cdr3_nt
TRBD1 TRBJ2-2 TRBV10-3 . CATGTGGFKDTGELFF TGTGCCACCGGGACAGGGGGTTTTAAGGACACCGGGGAGCTGTTTTTT
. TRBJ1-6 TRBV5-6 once CASSLRSNSPLHF TGTGCCAGCAGCTTGCGCAGTAATTCACCCCTCCACTTT
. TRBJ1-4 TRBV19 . CASRRLATNEKLFF TGTGCCAGTAGGCGACTAGCAACTAATGAAAAACTGTTTTTT
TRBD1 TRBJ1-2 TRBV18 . CASSPVDRGNGYTF TGTGCCAGCTCACCAGTGGACAGGGGGAATGGCTACACCTTC
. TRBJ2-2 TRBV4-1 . CASSREKSNTGELFF TGCGCCAGCAGCCGCGAGAAATCGAACACCGGGGAGCTGTTTTTT
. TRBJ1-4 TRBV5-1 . CASSFTPATNEKLFF TGCGCCAGCAGCTTCACCCCTGCAACTAATGAAAAACTGTTTTTT
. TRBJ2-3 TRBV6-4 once CASSDGPSTDTQYF TGTGCCAGCAGTGACGGCCCCAGCACAGATACGCAGTATTTT
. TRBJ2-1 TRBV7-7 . CASGPTGSAYNEQFF TGTGCTAGCGGCCCCACAGGGTCCGCCTACAATGAGCAGTTCTTC
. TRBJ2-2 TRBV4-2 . CASSQDRAAGELFF TGTGCCAGCAGCCAAGATCGCGCCGCCGGGGAGCTGTTTTTT
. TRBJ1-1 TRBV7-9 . CASSSQLGGGTEAFF TGTGCCAGCAGTTCACAACTTGGAGGGGGCACTGAAGCTTTCTTT
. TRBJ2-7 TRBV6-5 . CASTQRRYEQYF TGTGCCAGCACCCAACGGCGCTACGAGCAGTACTTC
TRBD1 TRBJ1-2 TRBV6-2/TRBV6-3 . CASSYGLEGARYGYTF TGTGCCAGCAGTTACGGTTTGGAGGGGGCACGGTATGGCTACACCTTC
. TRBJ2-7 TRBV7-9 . CASSPSATYEQYF TGTGCCAGCAGCCCATCAGCAACCTACGAGCAGTACTTC
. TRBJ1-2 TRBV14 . CASSQVRGGSGGYTF TGTGCCAGCAGCCAAGTTCGCGGGGGGTCTGGTGGCTACACCTTC
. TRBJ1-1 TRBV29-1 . CSVERPGNTEAFF TGCAGCGTTGAGAGGCCGGGAAACACTGAAGCTTTCTTT
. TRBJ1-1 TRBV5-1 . CASSLTTGVMNTEAFF TGCGCCAGCAGCTTGACCACGGGGGTCATGAACACTGAAGCTTTCTTT
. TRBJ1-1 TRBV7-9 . CASRARGAGSEAFF TGTGCCAGCAGAGCCCGCGGGGCGGGGAGTGAAGCTTTCTTT
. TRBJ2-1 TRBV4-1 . CASSQDLFKVSYNEQFF TGCGCCAGCAGCCAAGATCTTTTCAAGGTATCCTACAATGAGCAGTTCTTC
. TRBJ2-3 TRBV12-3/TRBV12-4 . CASSLSGTDTQYF TGTGCCAGCAGTTTATCAGGCACAGATACGCAGTATTTT
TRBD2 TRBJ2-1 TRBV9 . CASGSGTNNEQFF TGTGCCAGCGGGAGCGGGACCAACAATGAGCAGTTCTTC
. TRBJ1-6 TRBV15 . CATKVRLDSPLHF TGTGCCACCAAGGTCCGATTAGATTCACCCCTCCACTTT
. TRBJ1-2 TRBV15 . CATSREGRGGYTF TGTGCCACCAGCAGAGAGGGGCGGGGTGGCTACACCTTC
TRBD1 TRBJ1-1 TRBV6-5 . CASTSLRTGGTEAFF TGTGCCAGCACTTCCCTACGGACAGGGGGCACTGAAGCTTTCTTT
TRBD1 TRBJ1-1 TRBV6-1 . CASSEARGAGLEAFF TGTGCCAGCAGTGAAGCCAGGGGGGCCGGCCTAGAGGCTTTCTTT
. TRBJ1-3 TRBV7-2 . CASSLGAYSGNTIYF TGTGCCAGCAGCTTGGGCGCGTACTCTGGAAACACCATATATTTT
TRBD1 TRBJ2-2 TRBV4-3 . CASSQENIGTGGTGELFF TGCGCCAGCAGCCAAGAGAACATCGGGACAGGGGGTACCGGGGAGCTGTTTTTT
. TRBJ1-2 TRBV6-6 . CASTPTRDRLNYGYTF TGTGCCAGCACCCCGACCCGGGACCGACTTAACTATGGCTACACCTTC
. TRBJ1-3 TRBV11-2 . CASSLIRASSGNTIYF TGTGCCAGCAGCTTAATCCGGGCGAGCTCTGGAAACACCATATATTTT
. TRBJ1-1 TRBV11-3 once CASSLDHAGSTEAFF TGTGCCAGCAGCTTAGATCACGCAGGGAGCACTGAAGCTTTCTTT
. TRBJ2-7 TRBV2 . CASSEHTYSYEQYF TGTGCCAGCAGTGAACATACCTACTCCTACGAGCAGTACTTC
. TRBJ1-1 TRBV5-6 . CASSFLDGNTEAFF TGTGCCAGCAGCTTCCTGGACGGGAACACTGAAGCTTTCTTT
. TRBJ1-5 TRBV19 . CASASAYNQPQHF TGTGCCAGTGCGTCTGCGTACAATCAGCCCCAGCATTTT
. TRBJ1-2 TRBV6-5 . CATVTGRYGYTF TGTGCCACCGTTACAGGGAGGTATGGCTACACCTTC
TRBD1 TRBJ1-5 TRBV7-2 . CASSTGQGAQPQHF TGTGCCAGCAGCACCGGACAGGGGGCTCAGCCCCAGCATTTT
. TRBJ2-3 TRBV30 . CAWSVLDSRNADTQYF TGTGCCTGGAGTGTCCTGGACAGTCGGAACGCAGATACGCAGTATTTT
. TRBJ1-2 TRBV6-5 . CASSYGNGYTF TGTGCCAGCAGTTATGGCAATGGCTACACCTTC
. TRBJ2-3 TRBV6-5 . CASQDFIRTDTQYF TGTGCCAGCCAGGACTTTATTAGGACAGATACGCAGTATTTT
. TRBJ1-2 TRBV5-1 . CASSLEQEYGYTF TGCGCCAGCAGCTTGGAACAGGAATATGGCTACACCTTC
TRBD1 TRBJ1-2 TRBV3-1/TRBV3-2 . CASSPTSGTGLVWDGYTF TGTGCCAGCAGCCCGACGAGCGGGACAGGGCTTGTGTGGGATGGCTACACCTTC
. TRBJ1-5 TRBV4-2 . CASSQDLGSGNQPQHF TGTGCCAGCAGCCAAGATCTGGGGAGCGGCAATCAGCCCCAGCATTTT
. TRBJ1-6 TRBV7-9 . CASSPGQTNSPLHF TGTGCCAGCAGCCCGGGGCAAACGAATTCACCCCTCCACTTT
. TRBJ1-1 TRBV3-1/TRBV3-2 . CASSQPGAHTEAFF TGTGCCAGCAGCCAGCCGGGAGCCCACACTGAAGCTTTCTTT
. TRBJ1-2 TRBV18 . CASSPLEYAGRDDGYTF TGTGCCAGCTCACCATTAGAGTACGCAGGGAGGGACGATGGCTACACCTTC
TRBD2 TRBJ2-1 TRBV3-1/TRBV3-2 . CASSQGASGSGGRQFF TGTGCCAGCAGCCAAGGGGCCTCTGGTAGCGGGGGTCGGCAGTTCTTC
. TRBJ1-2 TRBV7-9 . CASSFSTTGGYGYTF TGTGCCAGCAGCTTCTCCACGACAGGAGGCTATGGCTACACCTTC
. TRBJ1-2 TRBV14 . CASSQERKGPRGYTF TGTGCCAGCAGCCAAGAGAGGAAGGGTCCTAGGGGCTACACCTTC
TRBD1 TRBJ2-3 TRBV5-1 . CASSRDRETDTQYF TGCGCCAGCAGCCGGGACAGGGAGACAGATACGCAGTATTTT
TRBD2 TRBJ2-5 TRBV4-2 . CASSLLSGGEETQYF TGTGCCAGCAGCCTCCTTAGCGGGGGGGAAGAGACCCAGTACTTC